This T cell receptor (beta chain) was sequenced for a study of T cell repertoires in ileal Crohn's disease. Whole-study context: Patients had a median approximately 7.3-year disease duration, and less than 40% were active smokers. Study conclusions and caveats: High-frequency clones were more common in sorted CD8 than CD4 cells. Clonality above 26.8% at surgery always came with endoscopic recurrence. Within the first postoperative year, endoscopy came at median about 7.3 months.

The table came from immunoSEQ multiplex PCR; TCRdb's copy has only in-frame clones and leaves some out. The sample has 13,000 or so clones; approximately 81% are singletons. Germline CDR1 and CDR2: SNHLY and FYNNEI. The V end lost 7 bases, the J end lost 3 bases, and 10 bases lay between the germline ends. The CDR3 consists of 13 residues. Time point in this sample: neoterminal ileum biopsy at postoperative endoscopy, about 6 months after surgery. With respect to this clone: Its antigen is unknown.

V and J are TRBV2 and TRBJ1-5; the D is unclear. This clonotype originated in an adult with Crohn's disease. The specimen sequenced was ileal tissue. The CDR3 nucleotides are TGTGCCAGCAACAGTGAAGCCAATCAGCCCCAGCATTTT. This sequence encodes CASNSEANQPQHF. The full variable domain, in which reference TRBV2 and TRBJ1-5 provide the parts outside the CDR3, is EPEVTQTPSHQVTQMGQEVILRCVPISNHLYFYWYRQILGQKVEFLVSFYNNEISEKSEIFDDQFSVERPDGSNFTLKIRSTKLEDSAMYFCASNSEANQPQHFGDGTRLSIL.